Each of the 18 T cell receptor beta chains below was sequenced from the same sample in a study of cytomegalovirus exposure and HLA in healthy donors. Method: immunoSEQ multiplex PCR; TCRdb's copy keeps in-frame clones and lacks some. The table shows some 140,000 clones, with about nine tenths occurring only once. The sequencing input was PBMCs. The receptors shown here come from a man between 18 and 35 years old in good health and CMV-seronegative.

This chain connects TRBV7-2 to TRBJ2-1, with D possibly matching TRBD1 (9 bases). The CDR3 loop spans 18 amino acids. Trimming removed 5 bases from V and 5 bases from J, with 25 bases in between. Looked up from germline, CDR1 is SGHTA and CDR2 is FQGNSA. The CDR3 DNA reads as TGTGCCAGCAGCCGTTCAGGGACAGGGACTAGTATGCACAATGAGCAGTTCTTC. This sequence encodes CASSRSGTGTSMHNEQFF.

The chain joins TRBV4-1 to TRBJ1-2, with TRBD1 identical over 7 bases. V trimming: 4 bases; J trimming: 5 bases; junction bases outside the gene matches: 4. This CDR3 has 13 amino acids. CDR1 and CDR2 (germline): MGHRA, YSYEKL. The DNA of the CDR3 is TGCGCCAGCAGCCCGGACAGGTCATATGGCTACACCTTC. This encodes CASSPDRSYGYTF.

This clone appeared once. The chain uses TRBV5-1 and TRBJ2-3; 7 bases agree with TRBD2. V was clipped by 6 bases and J by 3 bases; unmatched bases: 7. The germline gives CDR1 SGHRS, CDR2 YFSETQ. The CDR3 consists of 14 residues. CDR3 in amino acids: CASTGGSGTDTQYF. As DNA, the CDR3 is TGCGCCAGCACTGGCGGGAGTGGGACAGATACGCAGTATTTT.

The CDR3 spells CASSPSGGFYGYTF. For the CDR3, the DNA is TGTGCCAGCAGCCCCTCGGGGGGATTCTACGGCTACACCTTC. This sequence joins TRBV7-2 and TRBJ1-2, with a tentative D call TRBD1 (5 bases). This CDR3 region has 14 residues. Germline values: CDR1 SGHTA, CDR2 FQGNSA. V shed 5 bases and J shed 8 bases, with 18 bases lying between them.

This chain connects TRBV6-6 to TRBJ1-6; tentative D call: TRBD1 (5 bases). From germline, CDR1 is MNHNY and CDR2 SVGAGI (reference sequence). The V and J ends lost 5 bases and 10 bases respectively, with 15 bases between them. The CDR3 spans 14 residues. This chain's CDR3 is CASSPWGVGSPLHF. CDR3 sequence (DNA): TGTGCCAGCAGTCCTTGGGGGGTAGGATCACCCCTCCACTTT.

The chain recombines TRBV5-6 with TRBJ1-1; no clear D. Deletions cut 5 bases from V and 1 base from J, with 9 bases between. CDR1 is SGHDT and CDR2 is YYEEEE in the germline V gene. CDR3 length equals 13 residues. CDR3: CASRLNENTEAFF. In DNA form, the CDR3 reads TGTGCCAGCAGACTAAACGAGAACACTGAAGCTTTCTTT. The full variable domain, with the rest looked up from reference TRBV5-6 and TRBJ1-1, is DAGVTQSPTHLIKTRGQQVTLRCSPKSGHDTVSWYQQALGQGPQFIFQYYEEEERQRGNFPDRFSGHQFPNYSSELNVNALLLGDSALYLCASRLNENTEAFFGQGTRLTVV.

V is TRBV20-1 and J is TRBJ1-2, with D unresolved. Germline CDR1 reads DFQATT; CDR2 reads SNEGSKA (reference sequence). The CDR3 sequence is 11 residues long. The V and J ends lost 6 bases and 2 bases respectively, with 7 bases between them. The CDR3 is CSANTNYGYTF. The CDR3 DNA reads TGCAGTGCAAACACGAACTATGGCTACACCTTC.

The CDR3 region has the DNA TGTGCTAGTGGTTCCGATGGACAGAACTACGAGCAGTACTTC. Translation gives CASGSDGQNYEQYF. The gene calls are TRBV12-5 and TRBJ2-7, with a possible D match to TRBD1 (6 bases). CDR3 length equals 14 residues. Germline CDR1 reads LGHNT; CDR2 reads FRNRAP. V lost 4 bases and J lost 3, with 13 bases in between.

The V gene is TRBV5-1, the J gene TRBJ1-1; 9 positions agree with TRBD1. With 2 bases clipped from V and 1 base from J, the junction kept 3 bases outside the gene matches. Germline V gives CDR1 SGHRS, CDR2 YFSETQ. The CDR3 contains 15 residues. The CDR3, as DNA: TGCGCCAGCAGCTTCCTGACAGGGGGGAACACTGAAGCTTTCTTT. Residues: CASSFLTGGNTEAFF.

In its sample, this clone was seen a few times. The chain recombines TRBV10-3 with TRBJ1-6; D not certain. Trimming took off 2 bases at V and 3 bases at J, with 5 bases between the two ends. CDR3 size: 14 residues. Germline loops: CDR1 ENHRY, CDR2 SYGVKD. CDR3 region: CAISEPSYNSPLHF. Here the CDR3 DNA reads TGTGCCATCAGTGAGCCCAGCTATAATTCACCCCTCCACTTT.

The chain recombines TRBV28 with TRBJ2-1, with TRBD2 identical over 8 bases. Germline CDR1 MDHEN, CDR2 SYDVKM. Trimming at V came to 1 base and at J to 6 bases, leaving 5 bases not matched to a gene. This CDR3 has 15 amino acids. The CDR3 nucleotides read TGTGCCAGCAGTTTATACAGTCTAGCGGGCAATGAGCAGTTCTTC. Encoded protein: CASSLYSLAGNEQFF.

The chain links TRBV4-1 to TRBJ2-2; the D gene is possibly TRBD2 (7 bases). The CDR3 runs 18 residues. The V end was cut by 3 bases, the J end by 4 bases, with 21 bases between. Germline V gene lookup returns CDR1 MGHRA and CDR2 YSYEKL. The CDR3 DNA sequence: TGCGCCAGCAGCCAGGGGGGGCTCGCGGGAGTGGGCACCGGGGAGCTGTTTTTT. Amino acids: CASSQGGLAGVGTGELFF.

In this sample, this clone turned up a few times. This chain uses TRBV11-3 with TRBJ2-5; 7 nucleotides line up with TRBD1. Germline V gives CDR1 SGHNT, CDR2 YENEEA. The CDR3 consists of 16 residues. The trim removed 5 bases at V and 0 bases at J, leaving 9 bases unmatched. CDR3 in amino acids: CASSHSYGQDQETQYF. The CDR3 nucleotides are TGTGCCAGCAGCCATTCTTACGGACAGGACCAAGAGACCCAGTACTTC. The variable domain in full, completed from reference TRBV11-3 and TRBJ2-5, reads EAGVVQSPRYKIIEKKQPVAFWCNPISGHNTLYWYLQNLGQGPELLIRYENEEAVDDSQLPKDRFSAERLKGVDSTLKIQPAELGDSAVYLCASSHSYGQDQETQYFGPGTRLLVL.

The DNA of the CDR3 is TGTGCCTGGAGTTTTCGTCCACAGATCGATCAGCCCCAGCATTTT. Translated, it gives CAWSFRPQIDQPQHF. The chain recombines TRBV30 with TRBJ1-5, with D unresolved. Deletions cut 2 bases from V and 5 bases from J, with 16 bases between. The CDR3 totals 15 residues. CDR1 GTSNPN and CDR2 SVGIG come from the germline V gene (reference sequence).

The chain carries TRBV27 and TRBJ1-2, with TRBD1 identical over 7 bases. The CDR3 spans 14 residues. Per the germline V gene, CDR1 is MNHEY and CDR2 is SMNVEV (reference sequence). After removal of 6 bases from V and 4 bases from J, the junction contained 8 bases not matched to a gene. Here the CDR3 reads CASRRDSPSYGYTF. As DNA, the CDR3 is TGTGCCAGCAGGAGGGACAGCCCATCCTATGGCTACACCTTC.

The CDR3 sequence: CASRRQRGPSYEQYF. The CDR3 bases are TGTGCCAGCCGCCGCCAGCGGGGGCCATCCTACGAGCAGTACTTC. The rearrangement uses TRBV2 and TRBJ2-7, with 8 bases lining up with TRBD2. Germline V lookup: CDR1 SNHLY, CDR2 FYNNEI. The V and J ends lost 8 bases and 1 base, in that order; junction bases with no gene match: 10. This CDR3 spans 15 amino acids.

The chain joins TRBV4-2 to TRBJ2-1, with 7 bases identical to TRBD2. The CDR3 consists of 14 residues. Germline-derived CDR1 and CDR2 are LGHNA and YNFKEQ. Trimming removed 4 bases from V and 8 bases from J; junction bases left unmatched: 8. The CDR3 region has the DNA TGTGCCAGCAGCCTCCTCATCCGGGGGGATGAGCAGTTCTTC. As protein: CASSLLIRGDEQFF.

V and J are TRBV5-1 and TRBJ2-7, with D perhaps TRBD2 (7 bases). The V and J ends lost 6 bases and 6 bases respectively, with 19 bases between them. This CDR3 is built from 14 residues. The germline CDR1 and CDR2 sequences are SGHRS and YFSETQ. The CDR3 here is CASTSRGGGFEQYF. The CDR3 DNA sequence: TGCGCCAGCACCTCCCGGGGCGGGGGCTTCGAGCAGTACTTC.